Listed below are T cell receptor beta chains from one sample, sequenced in a study of tumor-infiltrating lymphocytes in primary liver carcinoma. TCRdb independently ran MiXCR on the multiplex PCR reads; one entry per CDR3 protein. The sample holds approximately 300,000 distinct CDR3 sequences; over 55% are singletons and the top ten take 9% to 10%. The source material was peripheral blood. These receptors came from a man between 35 and 55 years old with primary liver carcinoma and hepatitis B virus infection. The CDR3 runs from the conserved cysteine through the conserved F or W. D genes are given only for firm matches. Part of the rows lack a size; the others show once, few, many or a class for expanded clones.

D	V	J	size	DNA	CDR3
NA	TRBV12-3/TRBV12-4	TRBJ2-5	NA	TGCGCCAGCAGTTATCCGACAGGAACGGAAGAGACCCAGCACTTC	CASSYPTGTEETQHF
NA	TRBV28	TRBJ2-3	many	TGTGCCTCCTCAGCGTCGGATGATACGCAGTATTTT	CASSASDDTQYF
TRBD2	TRBV28	TRBJ2-2	few	TGTGCCAGCAGTTCTACACACCGACAGGGGACAAGCGGGAGGGGGGACACCGGGGAGCTGTTTTTT	CASSSTHRQGTSGRGDTGELFF
NA	TRBV6-1	TRBJ1-5	NA	TGTGCCAGCAGTGTGGTACATGGGTATCAGCCCCAGCATTTT	CASSVVHGYQPQHF
NA	TRBV4-1	TRBJ2-7	NA	TGCACCAGCAGCCTCGGACAAGCGAGCCGCTACGAGCAGTACTTC	CTSSLGQASRYEQYF
NA	TRBV11-2	TRBJ2-1	NA	TGTACCAGCAGCTCAGTTTGGGGGGCGAATGAGCAGTTCTTC	CTSSSVWGANEQFF
TRBD2	TRBV11-1	TRBJ2-3	NA	TGTCCCAACAGCACGGGACTAGCGGCTAGCACAGATACGCAGTATTTT	CPNSTGLAASTDTQYF
NA	TRBV12-3/TRBV12-4	TRBJ2-5	once	TGTGCCAGCAGTTATCCGACTGGAACGGGAGAGACCCAGTACTTC	CASSYPTGTGETQYF
NA	TRBV11-2	TRBJ2-7	once	TGTGCCAGCAGCTTAGACCCCAAGTCCTACGAGCTGTACTTC	CASSLDPKSYELYF
NA	TRBV28	TRBJ1-6	NA	TGTGCCAGCAGTCCAAACCGATTCCTTAATTCATCCCTCCACTTT	CASSPNRFLNSSLHF
NA	TRBV12-3/TRBV12-4	TRBJ2-5	many	TGTGCCAGCAGTTTAGCGCTCCAGGGACCAAAGACCCAGTACTTC	CASSLALQGPKTQYF
TRBD2	TRBV6-5	TRBJ2-2	many	TGTGCCAGCGTCCGGGACTACGGCTCCGGGGAGCTGTTTTTT	CASVRDYGSGELFF
NA	TRBV20-1	TRBJ2-7	NA	TGCAGTGCACACCTACCGGGACGGGACTACGAGCAGTACTTC	CSAHLPGRDYEQYF
NA	TRBV4-1	TRBJ1-3	NA	TGCGCCAGCAACCAAGACGATCCCAGGGCCTCTGGAAACACCTTATATTTT	CASNQDDPRASGNTLYF
NA	TRBV10-2	TRBJ2-2	few	TGCGCCAGTGACAAGGCACCAACGAACACCGGGGAGCTGTTTTTT	CASDKAPTNTGELFF
NA	TRBV11-2	TRBJ2-5	NA	TGTGTCAACAGCCTACGACTCGTCCAGGAGACCCAGTACTTC	CVNSLRLVQETQYF
NA	TRBV29-1	TRBJ1-1	NA	TGCAGCCTTGAAAAGGGGGTTGGGAACACTGAAGCTTTCTTT	CSLEKGVGNTEAFF
NA	TRBV28	TRBJ2-6	many	TGTGCCAGCAGTTTCCTTTCGGGGGCCAACGTCCTGACTTTC	CASSFLSGANVLTF
TRBD1	TRBV5-1	TRBJ1-3	NA	TGCGCCAGCAGCGGGGGGACAGCCTTAGACAACACCATATATTTC	CASSGGTALDNTIYF
TRBD1	TRBV6-5	TRBJ2-2	NA	TGTGTCAACAGTTTCGTCCCGGGACAGAATTACGGGGAGCTGTTTTTT	CVNSFVPGQNYGELFF
NA	TRBV6-1	TRBJ2-5	many	TGTGCCAGCAGTGAAGCGTGGGGGCCGGAGACCCAGTACTTC	CASSEAWGPETQYF
NA	TRBV29-1	TRBJ1-2	NA	TGCAGCGCTGAATACAGGGAGGGCTATGGCTACACCTTC	CSAEYREGYGYTF
TRBD1	TRBV5-5	TRBJ2-7	NA	TGTGCCAGCAGCTTGGTCACAGGGGGAGAGAGGCAGTACTTC	CASSLVTGGERQYF
NA	TRBV6-2/TRBV6-3	TRBJ2-7	once	TGTGGCAGCAACGACGCCAAGGGAAGATACGAGCAGTACTTC	CGSNDAKGRYEQYF
NA	TRBV6-1	TRBJ2-7	many	TGTGCCAGCAGTGAAGCGCTTTCAAACGAGCAGTACTTC	CASSEALSNEQYF
NA	TRBV5-4	TRBJ2-4	NA	TGTGCCAGCAGCAGAGACAGAAACATTCAGTACTTC	CASSRDRNIQYF
TRBD1	TRBV7-8	TRBJ2-2	NA	TGTGCCAGCAGCCCGAATCGGGACAGGGCCACCGGGGAGCTGTTATTT	CASSPNRDRATGELLF
NA	TRBV15	TRBJ2-3	NA	TGTGCCACCAGCAGCCAAGGGACGGATACGCAGTATTTT	CATSSQGTDTQYF
TRBD1	TRBV6-1	TRBJ1-6	NA	TGTGCCAGCAGTGAGTGGGAGACAGGGGCTTTCAATTCACCCCTCCACTTT	CASSEWETGAFNSPLHF
NA	TRBV5-1	TRBJ2-2	NA	TGCGCCAGCAGCTTAATGACATGGGACACCGGGGAGCTGTTTTTT	CASSLMTWDTGELFF
TRBD2	TRBV12-3/TRBV12-4	TRBJ2-2	NA	TGTGCCAGCAGTTTCCGTTGCGGGAGGGCGTCCACGGGGGAGCTGTTTTTT	CASSFRCGRASTGELFF
NA	TRBV29-1	TRBJ1-1	NA	TGCAGCGTGGGGGGGGGATGGGGGATGAATGCTGAAGCTTTCTTT	CSVGGGWGMNAEAFF
NA	TRBV21-1	TRBJ2-4	NA	TGTGCCAGCAGCAAGTCGCTCCACAGGGGTCACAAAAACATTCAGTACTTC	CASSKSLHRGHKNIQYF
NA	TRBV5-1	TRBJ2-3	few	TGCGCCAGCAGCTCGACAGAAGTCACAGATACGCAGTATTTT	CASSSTEVTDTQYF
NA	TRBV7-9	TRBJ2-7	NA	TGTGCCAGCAGCTCGCGGGGGACAGGTAACTACGAGCGGTACTTC	CASSSRGTGNYERYF
NA	TRBV11-2	TRBJ2-2	NA	TGTGCCAGAAGCCCATGGGCAGGGTCGAACACAGGGGAGCTGTTTTTT	CARSPWAGSNTGELFF